Presented here are 30 T cell receptor beta chains from one specimen sequenced in a study of cytomegalovirus exposure and HLA in healthy donors. The PCR ran on 60 Vbeta and 13 Jbeta primers. The repertoire was sequenced with immunoSEQ multiplex PCR; TCRdb's copy has only in-frame clones and lacks some. The sample lists about 170,000 clones; roughly 85% were seen once. The specimen was PBMCs. All receptors derive from a man between 40 and 49 years old in good health and CMV-seropositive.

This clone was seen only a few times. The chain couples TRBV1 to TRBJ2-6; the D segment call TRBD1 is taken from the table without a DNA check. TRBV1 is listed as a pseudogene. CDR3 size: 21 residues. The CDR3 DNA is TGCACCAGCAGCCAACTCCCGTTTGCCAGCTGGCTGATGACTGGGGCCAACGGCCTGACTTTC. Translated: CTSSQLPFASWLMTGANGLTF.

The chain has TRBV5-1 and TRBJ2-7; a weak D match, TRBD2 (5 bases). Trimming removed 0 bases from V and 6 bases from J, with 10 bases in between. Germline V lookup: CDR1 SGHRS, CDR2 YFSETQ. The CDR3 extends over 13 amino acids. DNA of the CDR3: TGCGCCAGCAGCTTGGGGAGCGAGGGCGAGCAGTACTTC. As protein: CASSLGSEGEQYF.

The genes are TRBV25-1 and TRBJ2-1; the D gene is possibly TRBD2 (5 bases). CDR3 length: 14 amino acids. In germline, CDR1 is MGHDK, CDR2 SYGVNS. Between the trimmed V and J ends, which lost 3 bases and 4 bases, there was a span of 10 bases. The chain's CDR3 is CASSESGGYNEQFF. CDR3 sequence (DNA): TGTGCCAGCAGTGAGAGCGGTGGATACAATGAGCAGTTCTTC.

The chain joins TRBV7-9 to TRBJ2-7; TRBD2 matches 9 bases. Germline CDR1 SEHNR, CDR2 FQNEAQ (reference sequence). Trimming at V came to 5 bases and at J to 7 bases, leaving 15 bases not matched to a gene. The CDR3 runs 16 residues. CDR3 amino acids: CASSPPIAGGPGEQYF. The CDR3 DNA follows: TGTGCCAGCAGCCCTCCCATTGCGGGAGGGCCGGGTGAGCAGTACTTC.

The chain combines TRBV2 with TRBJ2-5; TRBD1 aligns across 9 bases. The ends lost 5 bases at V and 5 bases at J; junction bases unmatched: 3. Germline CDR1 reads SNHLY; CDR2 reads FYNNEI. The CDR3 is 13 residues long. As DNA, the CDR3 is TGTGCCAGCAGTATGACAGGGGGTGAGACCCAGTACTTC. Protein product: CASSMTGGETQYF.

The chain is built from TRBV2 and TRBJ2-5; D remains ambiguous. V lost 4 bases and J 3 bases, leaving 6 bases between the germline ends. Germline V gives CDR1 SNHLY, CDR2 FYNNEI. The CDR3 spans 12 residues. DNA of the CDR3: TGTGCCAGCAGTGCCGGAGAAGAGACCCAGTACTTC. This translates into CASSAGEETQYF. The full variable domain, completed using reference TRBV2 and TRBJ2-5, is EPEVTQTPSHQVTQMGQEVILRCVPISNHLYFYWYRQILGQKVEFLVSFYNNEISEKSEIFDDQFSVERPDGSNFTLKIRSTKLEDSAMYFCASSAGEETQYFGPGTRLLVL.

This clone has a single count. The chain employs TRBV5-1 and TRBJ2-3; 11 bases match TRBD2. The germline V gene encodes CDR1 SGHRS and CDR2 YFSETQ. The V segment lost 5 bases and the J segment 1 base; nucleotides outside the gene matches: 3. This CDR3 has 15 residues. The CDR3 loop reads CASRVLAGGTDTQYF. The CDR3 coding sequence is TGCGCCAGCAGGGTACTAGCGGGAGGCACAGATACGCAGTATTTT. The full variable domain, with the rest looked up from reference TRBV5-1 and TRBJ2-3, is KAGVTQTPRYLIKTRGQQVTLSCSPISGHRSVSWYQQTPGQGLQFLFEYFSETQRNKGNFPGRFSGRQFSNSRSEMNVSTLELGDSALYLCASRVLAGGTDTQYFGPGTRLTVL.

This rearrangement joins TRBV9 to TRBJ2-7, with 11 bases fitting TRBD2. Trimming at V came to 0 bases and at J to 6 bases, leaving 2 bases not matched to a gene. The CDR3 totals 14 residues. Germline values: CDR1 SGDLS, CDR2 YYNGEE. The chain's CDR3 is CASSVELAGVEQYF. CDR3 sequence (DNA): TGTGCCAGCAGCGTAGAACTAGCGGGAGTCGAGCAGTACTTC.

The chain employs TRBV7-6 and TRBJ2-7, with a weak D call TRBD2 (6 bases). Trimming removed 1 base at V and 0 bases at J, with 19 bases between. The CDR3 consists of 18 residues. Germline loops: CDR1 SGHVS, CDR2 FNYEAQ. The CDR3 protein is CASSLEPLGSGLSYEQYF. The CDR3 region has the DNA TGTGCCAGCAGCTTAGAGCCCCTGGGGAGCGGGCTCTCCTACGAGCAGTACTTC.

This chain uses TRBV28 with TRBJ1-4; D not certain. With 4 bases removed from V and 5 bases from J, the gap between germline ends came to 14 bases. The CDR3 has 15 amino acids. Germline CDR1 and CDR2: MDHEN and SYDVKM. The CDR3 loop reads CASSSPGEGNEKLFF. In nucleotides, the CDR3 is TGTGCCAGCAGTTCCCCCGGGGAGGGCAATGAAAAACTGTTTTTT. The entire variable domain, with the rest obtained from reference TRBV28 and TRBJ1-4, is as follows: DVKVTQSSRYLVKRTGEKVFLECVQDMDHENMFWYRQDPGLGLRLIYFSYDVKMKEKGDIPEGYSVSREKKERFSLILESASTNQTSMYLCASSSPGEGNEKLFFGSGTQLSVL.

The chain joins TRBV2 to TRBJ1-6; D unclear. Deletions cut 5 bases from V and 7 bases from J, with 9 bases between. CDR1 is SNHLY, CDR2 FYNNEI, per germline. This CDR3 region has 13 residues. CDR3 sequence: CASSTEVNSPLHF. In DNA, the CDR3 is TGTGCCAGCAGTACAGAAGTGAATTCACCCCTCCACTTT. Together with reference TRBV2 and TRBJ1-6, the CDR3 gives the full variable domain: EPEVTQTPSHQVTQMGQEVILRCVPISNHLYFYWYRQILGQKVEFLVSFYNNEISEKSEIFDDQFSVERPDGSNFTLKIRSTKLEDSAMYFCASSTEVNSPLHFGNGTRLTVT.

This rearrangement joins TRBV19 to TRBJ1-4; no clear D. The CDR3 is made up of 15 amino acids. Germline CDR1 is LNHDA and CDR2 is SQIVND (reference sequence). Trimming cost V 4 bases and J 8 bases, with 17 bases left between them. DNA for the CDR3: TGTGCCAGTAGTACCCGACTAGGGTTCTTGGAAAAACTGTTTTTT. Its translation is CASSTRLGFLEKLFF.

V gene TRBV5-1 combines with J gene TRBJ1-5; the match to TRBD1 covers 8 bases. In germline, CDR1 is SGHRS, CDR2 YFSETQ. CDR3 length: 13 residues. V trimming: 4 bases; J trimming: 7 bases; junction bases outside the gene matches: 4. The CDR3 sequence: CASSDDRGQPQHF. The CDR3 coding sequence is TGCGCCAGCAGCGATGACAGGGGACAGCCCCAGCATTTT.

This clone was seen a few times. This chain joins TRBV5-1 and TRBJ2-3; perhaps TRBD1 as D (5 bases). The CDR3 extends over 15 amino acids. V lost 7 bases, J lost 2 bases, and 17 bases lay in between. The germline gives CDR1 SGHRS, CDR2 YFSETQ. CDR3 coding DNA: TGCGCCAGCTCCCACGGGCAGGGATTCACAGATACGCAGTATTTT. Translated, it gives CASSHGQGFTDTQYF.

The J gene is TRBJ2-3, the V gene TRBV19; TRBD1 aligns across 7 bases. With V trimmed by 5 bases and J by 15 bases, 11 bases remained unmatched. The CDR3 sequence is 12 residues long. Germline assignment: CDR1 LNHDA and CDR2 SQIVND (reference sequence). The CDR3 spells CASSVSRDRVYF. Here the CDR3 DNA reads TGTGCCAGTAGTGTATCGCGAGACAGGGTTTATTTT.

CDR3 coding DNA: TGCGCCAGCAGCTTGGAATCACAGGGGGCTTGGGAGACCCAGTACTTC. Residues: CASSLESQGAWETQYF. V is TRBV5-1 and J is TRBJ2-5; 9 bases are a match to TRBD1. The V gene's germline CDR1 is SGHRS and CDR2 YFSETQ. The CDR3 spans 16 residues. J gave up 5 bases and V 0 bases, and 8 bases lay outside the gene matches.

The J gene is TRBJ2-5, the V gene TRBV2; weak D call: TRBD1 (6 bases). The CDR3 extends over 15 amino acids. The germline V gene encodes CDR1 SNHLY and CDR2 FYNNEI. Trimming removed 1 base at V and 4 bases at J, with 13 bases between. CDR3 in DNA: TGTGCCAGCAGTGAAGGGGTCAGGGGTGGAGAGACCCAGTACTTC. As protein: CASSEGVRGGETQYF.

The rearrangement joins TRBV5-6 to TRBJ1-5; the D is unclear. V lost 2 bases to trimming and J lost 0 bases, with 12 bases between them. Germline loops: CDR1 SGHDT, CDR2 YYEEEE. The CDR3 runs to 16 residues. CDR3: CASSFGSSYSNQPQHF. The CDR3 bases are TGTGCCAGCAGCTTCGGGAGTTCCTATAGCAATCAGCCCCAGCATTTT.

This chain links TRBV9 with TRBJ2-5; no definite D call. Trimming removed 2 bases at V and 0 bases at J, with 2 bases between. The CDR3 spans 12 residues. The V gene's germline CDR1 is SGDLS and CDR2 YYNGEE. Written as DNA, the CDR3 is TGTGCCAGCAGCGTCAACCAAGAGACCCAGTACTTC. Residues: CASSVNQETQYF.

As concerns this clone: Other nucleotide sequences in the sample specify the same CDR3. J is TRBJ2-7 and V is TRBV15; D uncertain. Trimming stripped 0 bases from V and 0 bases from J, with 9 bases between. The CDR3 is made up of 15 amino acids. Per the germline V gene, CDR1 is LNHNV and CDR2 is YYDKDF (reference sequence). CDR3: CATSRDRGSSYEQYF. CDR3 in DNA: TGTGCCACCAGCAGAGATAGAGGATCCTCCTACGAGCAGTACTTC.

This clone turned up a few times. The chain is built from TRBV18 and TRBJ1-2; D might be TRBD1 (6 bases). The ends were cut back, 1 base at V and 6 bases at J, with 15 bases in the middle. Germline assignment: CDR1 KGHSH and CDR2 LQKENI. This CDR3 is 15 amino acids long. The CDR3 nucleotides read TGTGCCAGCTCACCACAACTTACAGGGTCGGATGGCTACACCTTC. Translating gives CASSPQLTGSDGYTF.

The chain uses TRBV7-9 and TRBJ2-7; 10 positions match TRBD2. Germline trimming cut 3 bases from V and 2 bases from J; bases unmatched to any gene: 10. This CDR3 is 17 amino acids long. The V gene's germline CDR1 is SEHNR and CDR2 FQNEAQ (reference sequence). CDR3 DNA sequence: TGTGCCAGCAGCTTCCCCCCCAGGGGACTAGCGCCCTACGAGCAGTACTTC. Translating it yields CASSFPPRGLAPYEQYF. Supplemented by reference TRBV7-9 and TRBJ2-7, the full variable domain reads DTGVSQNPRHKITKRGQNVTFRCDPISEHNRLYWYRQTLGQGPEFLTYFQNEAQLEKSRLLSDRFSAERPKGSFSTLEIQRTEQGDSAMYLCASSFPPRGLAPYEQYFGPGTRLTVT.

This rearrangement joins TRBV6-6 to TRBJ2-5; TRBD1 agrees at 7 bases. The germline V gene encodes CDR1 MNHNY and CDR2 SVGAGI (reference sequence). This CDR3 has 15 residues. V gave up 2 bases and J gave up 1 base; unmatched junction bases: 4. CDR3: CASSYAGTAQETQYF. CDR3 sequence (DNA): TGTGCCAGCAGTTACGCTGGGACAGCCCAAGAGACCCAGTACTTC.

The chain joins TRBV29-1 to TRBJ2-7, with TRBD1 as a possible D gene (5 bases). CDR1 and CDR2 from the germline V gene are SQVTM and ANQGSEA. There are 13 residues in the CDR3. V lost 4 bases and J 4 bases, leaving 14 bases between the germline ends. This CDR3 is CSVVDTSSYEQYF. CDR3 DNA sequence: TGCAGCGTTGTGGACACCTCTTCGTACGAGCAGTACTTC.

This clone was counted between two and nine times. V and J are TRBV2 and TRBJ1-1, with D possibly being TRBD1 (5 bases). From germline, CDR1 is SNHLY and CDR2 FYNNEI. V was cut by 6 bases and J by 6 bases, with 17 bases left in between. This CDR3 region has 14 residues. Here the CDR3 DNA reads TGTGCCAGCAGGTATCAGGGAAGTGCGTCTGAAGCTTTCTTT. Amino acid sequence: CASRYQGSASEAFF.

The rearrangement joins TRBV6-5 to TRBJ1-2; D might be TRBD1 (5 bases). CDR1 and CDR2 from the germline V gene are MNHEY and SVGAGI. CDR3 length: 14 residues. V was shortened by 4 bases and J by 7 bases, with 16 bases between the two germline ends. For the CDR3, the DNA is TGTGCCAGCAGTTTTGGAAAGGGGCTTCTTGGCTACACCTTC. It specifies CASSFGKGLLGYTF.

The chain combines TRBV18 with TRBJ2-1; D is ambiguous. CDR3 length: 14 residues. The germline CDR1 and CDR2 sequences are KGHSH and LQKENI. V shed 0 bases and J shed 5 bases, with 8 bases lying between them. The CDR3 loop is CASSPPDWNNEQFF. CDR3 nucleotide sequence: TGTGCCAGCTCACCACCCGACTGGAACAATGAGCAGTTCTTC.

CDR3 loop: CASSYRGMNTEAFF. Here the CDR3 DNA reads TGTGCCAGCAGTTATCGGGGGATGAACACTGAAGCTTTCTTT. V usage is TRBV6-5 and J usage is TRBJ1-1, with D maybe TRBD1 (5 bases). CDR1 and CDR2 (germline): MNHEY, SVGAGI. The length of the CDR3 is 14 residues. V lost 3 bases to trimming and J lost 0 bases, with 8 bases between them.

This chain uses TRBV5-1 with TRBJ2-1; TRBD1 might be the D (6 bases). V was pared by 2 bases and J by 4 bases, with 19 bases between. The V gene's germline CDR1 is SGHRS and CDR2 YFSETQ. The CDR3 spans 17 residues. The CDR3 DNA is TGCGCCAGCAGCTTTAAGCTTACAGGGAACGGGTACAATGAGCAGTTCTTC. Amino acids: CASSFKLTGNGYNEQFF.

The CDR3 region is CASSAGVLNEQFF. Written as DNA, the CDR3 is TGTGCCAGCAGCGCCGGGGTCCTCAATGAGCAGTTCTTC. The rearrangement uses TRBV11-2 and TRBJ2-1; the D gene is possibly TRBD2 (5 bases). The CDR3 has 13 amino acids. Germline V lookup: CDR1 SGHAT, CDR2 FQNNGV. The V end was cut by 5 bases, the J end by 6 bases, with 11 bases between. Drawing the rest from reference TRBV11-2 and TRBJ2-1, the complete variable domain is EAGVAQSPRYKIIEKRQSVAFWCNPISGHATLYWYQQILGQGPKLLIQFQNNGVVDDSQLPKDRFSAERLKGVDSTLKIQPAKLEDSAVYLCASSAGVLNEQFFGPGTRLTVL.